This T cell receptor beta chain was sequenced in a study of cytotoxic CD8 clonotypes in ibrutinib-treated CLL. Whole-study findings and limits: Collection times varied between progressing and sustained-remission patients. At the start, clonality exceeded age-matched healthy donors and followed circulating CD8+ T-cell counts. Public clonotypes showed up rarely, and on treatment they shrank or held steady. At ibrutinib response, clonality increased, and at progression it declined back toward baseline.

This table comes from immunoSEQ multiplex PCR, and its TCRdb copy is limited to in-frame clones, with some not included. This sample has some 29,000 clones, with approximately 71% found just once. Germline CDR1 and CDR2: SNHLY and FYNNEI. The CDR3 contains 14 residues. Trimming took off 7 bases at V and 4 bases at J, with 13 bases between the two ends. This clone was recorded at least ten times. The target antigen is unknown. This specimen consisted of PBMCs, obtained after 24 months of ibrutinib treatment. The receptor's source is a human donor with chronic lymphocytic leukemia. The rearrangement links TRBV2 to TRBJ2-2; possibly TRBD2 for D (6 bases). In DNA form, the CDR3 reads TGTGCCAGCACTCGGGGGATTTTCACCGGGGAGCTGTTTTTT. Translation: CASTRGIFTGELFF.